The present T cell receptor beta chain was sequenced within a study of glioma-infiltrating T cells. Study-level results: Tissue-blood divergence was below expectation in non-neoplastic patients, above in gliomas. CDR3 overlap between tissue and blood was very small.

The table lists this clonotype with many counts. No antigen is known for it. TCR alpha and beta CDR3 regions were amplified from RNA using iRepertoire nested multiplex PCR. Input was 100-400 ng of tissue mRNA or PBMC total RNA. MiXCR, run by TCRdb on the multiplex PCR reads, gives a single entry per CDR3 protein. The sample has about 210,000 distinct CDR3 sequences; 30% to 40% are singletons. The CDR3 consists of 15 residues. V trimming: 5 bases; J trimming: 5 bases; junction bases outside the gene matches: 11. The germline gives CDR1 SGHVS, CDR2 FNYEAQ. The genes are TRBV7-6 and TRBJ2-5; 7 positions agree with TRBD1. The sample was glioma tissue, nonneoplastic brain tissue, or PBMCs (not recorded which). The origin of this receptor is a human donor with low-grade glioma or glioblastoma, undergoing nonglioma brain surgery, or in good health (not recorded which). The CDR3 DNA reads as TGTGCCAGCAGCCTTGACAGGGTGGGAGCGGAGACCCAGTACTTC. Residues: CASSLDRVGAETQYF.